This TCR beta chain stems from a study of OX40 agonist ivuxolimab in advanced cancers. Study outcomes and limitations: The study found that CD8+ T cells averaged more expanded clones than CD4+. Normalized T-cell clonal expansion was also low in some nonresponders.

Comments on this clone: Its target is unknown.

Here immunoSEQ multiplex PCR was the method, and the copy in TCRdb shows in-frame clones only, minus some. The sample lists fewer than 85,000 clones; about 86% were seen once. The sequence derives from an adult with an advanced solid tumor such as melanoma, head and neck, liver or kidney cancer. Sequenced material: CD4+ or CD8+ T cells sorted from blood, taken in a trial of the OX40 agonist ivuxolimab.

The CDR3 nucleotides read TGTGCCAGCATTCCGGCAGGGGGTCTGAACACTGAAGCTTTCTTT. This translates into CASIPAGGLNTEAFF. V usage is TRBV2 and J usage is TRBJ1-1, with TRBD1 identical over 7 bases. J lost 0 bases, V lost 7 bases, and 8 bases had no gene match. Germline loops: CDR1 SNHLY, CDR2 FYNNEI. The CDR3 has 15 residues.